This TCR beta chain was observed in a study of graft-versus-host responses after intestinal transplantation. On the study more broadly: Each recipient received a multivisceral, liver-intestinal, or isolated intestinal graft.

To release intraepithelial and lamina propria lymphocytes, the graft tissue was processed. CDR1 GTSNPN and CDR2 SVGIG come from the germline V gene (reference sequence). Deletions cut 0 bases from V and 7 bases from J, with 9 bases between. The CDR3 runs 13 residues. The table came from immunoSEQ multiplex PCR; TCRdb's copy has only in-frame clones and leaves some out. The sample yields almost 15,000 clones, approximately 70% seen once. The TCR originated in a human patient who received an intestinal transplant, so some T cells may come from the graft donor. The source was ileum tissue, collected around 690 days after intestinal transplantation. This chain uses TRBV30 with TRBJ2-2; tentatively, D is TRBD2 (5 bases). The CDR3 here is CAWSVLGIGELFF. In DNA, the CDR3 is TGTGCCTGGAGTGTACTCGGGATCGGGGAGCTGTTTTTT.